This TCR beta chain was captured in a study of blood T cell repertoires in COVID-19. Study-level information: Spain, Italy and the United States supplied samples that represented acute and convalescent COVID-19. Sources were T cells, B-cell-depleted T cells, or PBMCs; the material itself was cDNA or gDNA.

This clone was detected a few times. In the original analysis: The assay estimated nucleated cells by amplifying reference gene primers. The repertoire was sequenced with immunoSEQ multiplex PCR; TCRdb's copy has only in-frame clones and lacks some. For V, J and clone size, that table is used; D and trimming come from the DNA. Of more than 75,000 clones in the sample, 80% to 90% were seen once. The sample taken for sequencing was peripheral blood. This TCR was recovered from a woman older than 75 with acute or convalescent COVID-19.

The CDR3 is CASSEVGGLSYEQYF. The CDR3 nucleotides are TGCGCCAGCAGTGAAGTGGGAGGACTCTCCTACGAGCAGTACTTC. The chain recombines TRBV10-2 with TRBJ2-7; tentatively, D is TRBD2 (6 bases). V lost 3 bases to trimming and J lost 0 bases, with 12 bases between them. Looked up from germline, CDR1 is WSHSY and CDR2 is SAAADI. The CDR3 is 15 residues long.